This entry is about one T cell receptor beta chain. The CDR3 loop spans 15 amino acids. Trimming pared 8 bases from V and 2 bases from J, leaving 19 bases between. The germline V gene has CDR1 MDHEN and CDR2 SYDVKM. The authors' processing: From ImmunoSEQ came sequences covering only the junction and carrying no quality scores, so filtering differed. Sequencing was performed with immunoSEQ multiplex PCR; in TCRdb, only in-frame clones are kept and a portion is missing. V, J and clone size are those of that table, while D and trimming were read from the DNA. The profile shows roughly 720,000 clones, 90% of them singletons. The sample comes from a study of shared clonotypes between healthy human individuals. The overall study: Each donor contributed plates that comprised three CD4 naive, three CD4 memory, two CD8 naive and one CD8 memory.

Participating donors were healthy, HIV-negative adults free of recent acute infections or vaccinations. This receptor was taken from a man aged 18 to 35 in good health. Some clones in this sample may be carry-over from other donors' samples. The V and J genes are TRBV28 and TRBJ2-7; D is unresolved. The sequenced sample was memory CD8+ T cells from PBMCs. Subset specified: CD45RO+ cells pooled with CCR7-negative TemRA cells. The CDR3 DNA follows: TGTGCCAGCTCCCGCCTCGGAGAGCTTCCCTACGAGCAGTACTTC. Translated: CASSRLGELPYEQYF.